Below, 27 T cell receptor beta chains from the same sample are listed, as sequenced in a study of OX40 agonist ivuxolimab in advanced cancers. The repertoire was sequenced with immunoSEQ multiplex PCR; TCRdb's copy has only in-frame clones and lacks some. In the table there are around 35,000 clones, about 85% of which are singletons. This specimen was CD4+ or CD8+ T cells sorted from blood, taken in a trial of the OX40 agonist ivuxolimab. These receptors came from an adult with an advanced solid tumor such as melanoma, head and neck, liver or kidney cancer.

Written as DNA, the CDR3 is TGTGCCAGCAGCTTCGCCCGGGACGGCTTACGGACCCAGTACTTC. This sequence encodes CASSFARDGLRTQYF. The rearrangement joins TRBV7-9 to TRBJ2-5; the D gene could be TRBD1 or TRBD2 (5 bases each). CDR3 length: 15 residues. Germline V gives CDR1 SEHNR, CDR2 FQNEAQ (reference sequence). V dropped 3 bases and J dropped 7 bases, with 18 bases sitting between them.

The table lists this clone with a few counts. The chain joins TRBV5-6 to TRBJ2-7; D is undetermined. The ends were cut back, 4 bases at V and 5 bases at J, with 7 bases in the middle. CDR3 length: 11 amino acids. CDR1 and CDR2 from the germline V gene are SGHDT and YYEEEE. The CDR3 reads CASSRADEQYF. In DNA, the CDR3 is TGTGCCAGCAGCCGGGCCGACGAGCAGTACTTC.

The rearrangement links TRBV7-6 to TRBJ2-3; 8 positions agree with TRBD1. The V gene end was trimmed by 6 bases and the J gene end by 2 bases; junction bases not matched to a gene: 1. CDR1 is SGHVS, CDR2 FNYEAQ, per germline. There are 13 residues in the CDR3. The CDR3 DNA reads as TGTGCCAGCAGACAGGGGGACACAGATACGCAGTATTTT. Protein: CASRQGDTDTQYF. The full variable domain, in which reference TRBV7-6 and TRBJ2-3 provide the parts outside the CDR3, is GAGVSQSPRYKVTKRGQDVALRCDPISGHVSLYWYRQALGQGPEFLTYFNYEAQQDKSGLPNDRFSAERPEGSISTLTIQRTEQRDSAMYRCASRQGDTDTQYFGPGTRLTVL.

This clone was counted a few times. The genes are TRBV9 and TRBJ1-4, with 10 bases fitting TRBD1. CDR3 size: 14 residues. The V gene's germline CDR1 is SGDLS and CDR2 YYNGEE. The junction had 4 bases not matched to a gene; V was cut back by 4 bases and J by 7 bases. The CDR3 here is CASSRGQGSEKLFF. The CDR3 DNA reads as TGTGCCAGCAGCCGGGGACAGGGGAGTGAAAAACTGTTTTTT.

The chain has TRBV9 and TRBJ1-1; D gene ambiguous. The CDR3 totals 14 residues. CDR1 SGDLS and CDR2 YYNGEE come from the germline V gene. The V end lost 4 bases, the J end lost 6 bases, and 16 bases lay between the germline ends. CDR3: CASSPNVGFSEAFF. In DNA, the CDR3 is TGTGCCAGCAGCCCAAATGTCGGGTTTTCTGAAGCTTTCTTT.

The chain has TRBV25-1 and TRBJ1-3; D remains ambiguous. The CDR3 is 15 amino acids. Germline V gene sequence: CDR1 MGHDK, CDR2 SYGVNS. The germline V and J ends were trimmed by 6 bases and 0 bases, with 12 bases remaining between them. CDR3 sequence (DNA): TGTGCCAGCAGAGAAGACGCTTACTCTGGAAACACCATATATTTT. Translation: CASREDAYSGNTIYF.

The J gene is TRBJ1-2, the V gene TRBV25-1; no clear D. The CDR3 is made up of 16 amino acids. Trimming cost V 4 bases and J 4 bases, with 19 bases left between them. Germline CDR1 MGHDK, CDR2 SYGVNS. Here the CDR3 reads CASSAHGLGKTYGYTF. The CDR3 DNA follows: TGTGCCAGCAGTGCACACGGACTGGGAAAGACCTATGGCTACACCTTC.

A few counts support this clone. The chain uses TRBV6-5 and TRBJ2-7; D is unresolved. Per germline, CDR1 MNHEY and CDR2 SVGAGI. V lost 2 bases and J lost 0, with 8 bases in between. The CDR3 totals 14 residues. The CDR3 DNA is TGTGCCAGCAGTTACACGGTTAGCTCCTACGAGCAGTACTTC. This codes for CASSYTVSSYEQYF.

This sequence joins TRBV5-4 and TRBJ2-5, with D unresolved. V lost 4 bases to trimming and J lost 0 bases, with 16 bases between them. The CDR3 sequence is 16 residues long. Per germline, CDR1 SGHNT and CDR2 YYREEE (reference sequence). The chain's CDR3 is CASSPTFTRYQETQYF. The CDR3 DNA follows: TGTGCCAGCAGCCCCACCTTTACAAGGTACCAAGAGACCCAGTACTTC.

The chain is built from TRBV7-2 and TRBJ2-7; 11 nucleotides match TRBD1. Germline-derived CDR1 and CDR2 are SGHTA and FQGNSA. The CDR3 is 15 residues long. The J segment lost 7 bases and the V segment lost 5 bases, leaving 10 bases of the junction unmatched. The CDR3 loop reads CASSPLDRGPGEQYF. CDR3 in DNA: TGTGCCAGCAGCCCGTTGGACAGGGGGCCAGGGGAGCAGTACTTC.

The sample holds one count of this clone. This chain joins TRBV14 and TRBJ2-1, with D uncertain. Trimming left V 2 bases short and J 4 bases short, with 6 bases between. This CDR3 has 13 amino acids. Looked up from germline, CDR1 is SGHDN and CDR2 is FVKESK. The CDR3 here is CASSQSAYNEQFF. The CDR3 coding sequence is TGTGCCAGCAGCCAATCAGCTTACAATGAGCAGTTCTTC.

V gene TRBV6-1 combines with J gene TRBJ2-3; D might be TRBD2 (6 bases). CDR1 and CDR2 (germline): MNHNS, SASEGT. This CDR3 region has 15 residues. Trimming took 2 bases from V and 5 from J, leaving 14 bases between them. CDR3 in DNA: TGTGCCAGCAGTGAACGGGTGGGAGCGGGAGATACGCAGTATTTT. Amino acids: CASSERVGAGDTQYF.

The chain carries TRBV5-4 and TRBJ2-3; 13 nucleotides align to TRBD2. CDR3 length: 16 residues. Trimming at V came to 4 bases and at J to 6 bases, leaving 8 bases not matched to a gene. From germline, CDR1 is SGHNT and CDR2 YYREEE (reference sequence). CDR3 in DNA: TGTGCCAGCAGCCTAGGGACTAGCGGGATAAGGGATACGCAGTATTTT. Translation: CASSLGTSGIRDTQYF.

This clone was picked up one time. The V and J genes are TRBV9 and TRBJ2-5; a possible D gene is TRBD2 (5 bases). V shed 2 bases and J shed 3 bases, with 8 bases lying between them. The CDR3 loop spans 13 amino acids. Germline V gene sequence: CDR1 SGDLS, CDR2 YYNGEE. The CDR3 region has the DNA TGTGCCAGCAGCGTTCAAGCGGAAGAGACCCAGTACTTC. Its translation: CASSVQAEETQYF.

This sequence joins TRBV18 and TRBJ1-6, with a possible D match to TRBD1 (6 bases). The CDR3 is made up of 14 amino acids. Germline CDR1 is KGHSH and CDR2 is LQKENI. Trimming took off 4 bases at V and 5 bases at J, with 9 bases between the two ends. The DNA of the CDR3 is TGTGCCAGCTCACTGGGACAAAATAATTCACCCCTCCACTTT. Translated, it gives CASSLGQNNSPLHF.

The rearrangement joins TRBV2 to TRBJ2-3, with 9 bases aligning to TRBD2. V was clipped by 8 bases and J by 6 bases; unmatched bases: 9. The CDR3 sequence is 14 residues long. The germline V gene encodes CDR1 SNHLY and CDR2 FYNNEI. The CDR3 loop reads CASLGRGGRDTQYF. The CDR3 coding sequence is TGTGCCAGCCTCGGGCGGGGGGGCCGGGATACGCAGTATTTT.

This sequence joins TRBV2 and TRBJ2-1; D may correspond to TRBD1 or TRBD2 (6 bases each). CDR3 size: 15 residues. Germline V gene data show CDR1 as SNHLY and CDR2 as FYNNEI. Trimming shortened V by 6 bases and J by 2 bases, and 14 bases separated the two germline ends. The CDR3 DNA reads as TGTGCCAGCAGGGTCTTGGGGGGCGCCTACAATGAGCAGTTCTTC. It encodes CASRVLGGAYNEQFF.

The chain couples TRBV4-2 to TRBJ2-1; 9 bases are shared with TRBD2. Germline V gives CDR1 LGHNA, CDR2 YNFKEQ. The trim removed 1 base at V and 7 bases at J, leaving 11 bases unmatched. The CDR3 is made up of 17 amino acids. For the CDR3, the DNA is TGTGCCAGCAGCCAAGTTGCCAGGTCTAGCGGGGTGAATGAGCAGTTCTTC. Translated, it gives CASSQVARSSGVNEQFF.

The chain is built from TRBV5-6 and TRBJ2-3, with 8 bases aligning to TRBD1. The length of the CDR3 is 15 residues. The V gene's germline CDR1 is SGHDT and CDR2 YYEEEE. V lost 2 bases to trimming and J lost 3 bases; unmatched junction nucleotides: 5. CDR3 residues: CASSFGQGLTDTQYF. In DNA form, the CDR3 reads TGTGCCAGCAGCTTCGGACAGGGTTTGACAGATACGCAGTATTTT.

This clone was counted only a few times. This chain connects TRBV20-1 to TRBJ1-1; no reliable D call. The length of the CDR3 is 11 residues. Germline V lookup: CDR1 DFQATT, CDR2 SNEGSKA (reference sequence). Trimming pared 4 bases from V and 7 bases from J, leaving 10 bases between. The CDR3 DNA reads as TGCAGTGCTATGGAAGGTCTTGAAGCTTTCTTT. Translated: CSAMEGLEAFF.

This chain joins TRBV29-1 and TRBJ2-2, with D hard to call. The CDR3 runs 11 residues. Per the germline V gene, CDR1 is SQVTM and CDR2 is ANQGSEA. V shed 4 bases and J shed 0 bases, with 0 bases lying between them. In DNA form, the CDR3 reads TGCAGCGTTGCGAACACCGGGGAGCTGTTTTTT. Translation: CSVANTGELFF.

V usage is TRBV11-2 and J usage is TRBJ2-3; the match to TRBD1 covers 7 bases. V was pared by 5 bases and J by 1 base, with 6 bases of the junction left unmatched. This CDR3 has 15 amino acids. CDR1 SGHAT and CDR2 FQNNGV come from the germline V gene. CDR3 nucleotides: TGTGCCAGCAGCCCGGACAGGTTCGGCACAGATACGCAGTATTTT. This encodes CASSPDRFGTDTQYF.

This chain links TRBV29-1 with TRBJ1-1; D is unresolved. The CDR3 contains 15 residues. Trimming removed 4 bases from V and 5 bases from J, with 20 bases in between. CDR1 and CDR2 from the germline V gene are SQVTM and ANQGSEA. This CDR3 is CSVVSSGKGWTEAFF. The DNA for the CDR3 is TGCAGCGTTGTTTCATCGGGGAAGGGCTGGACTGAAGCTTTCTTT.

The chain couples TRBV13 to TRBJ1-2; tentative D call: TRBD1 (5 bases). The CDR3 consists of 15 residues. Per the germline V gene, CDR1 is PRHDT and CDR2 is FYEKMQ (reference sequence). With 3 bases removed from V and 6 bases from J, the gap between germline ends came to 17 bases. The CDR3 spells CASSLDGTAQHGYTF. In nucleotides, the CDR3 is TGTGCCAGCAGCTTGGACGGGACTGCCCAACATGGCTACACCTTC.

The chain links TRBV9 to TRBJ1-2; TRBD1 aligns across 10 bases. J lost 4 bases, V lost 4 bases, and 4 bases had no gene match. This CDR3 is 14 amino acids long. Germline CDR1 SGDLS, CDR2 YYNGEE. In DNA form, the CDR3 reads TGTGCCAGCAGCACCGGGACAGGGGTCTATGGCTACACCTTC. Its translation is CASSTGTGVYGYTF.

The chain employs TRBV4-1 and TRBJ1-4; TRBD1 matches 9 bases. Germline V gene sequence: CDR1 MGHRA, CDR2 YSYEKL. Trimming took 3 bases from V and 5 from J; bases not matched to a gene: 7. CDR3 length: 16 amino acids. In DNA, the CDR3 is TGCGCCAGCAGCCAGGACCCGGGACAGGGAAATGAAAAACTGTTTTTT. Its translation: CASSQDPGQGNEKLFF.

This clone was observed a few times. The J gene is TRBJ1-1, the V gene TRBV28; D gene uncertain. CDR1 and CDR2 (germline): MDHEN, SYDVKM. The CDR3 is made up of 14 amino acids. V lost 5 bases, J lost 3 bases, and 13 bases lay in between. CDR3 sequence (DNA): TGTGCCAGCAGTCCGGACCCAGAGGACACTGAAGCTTTCTTT. This sequence encodes CASSPDPEDTEAFF.